This T cell receptor (beta chain) was captured by sequencing in a study of T-cell reconstitution after alpha-beta-depleted transplantation in children. Study conclusions and caveats: Several hundred rapidly expanded clones from non-depleted graft cells reportedly supplied alpha-beta T cells about two months post-transplant. A year had passed since transplant, and T-cell counts and diversity by then came mostly from newly produced T cells. From surviving recipient T cells and thymic progenitors came the high day-60 TCRbeta diversity observed in some patients.

This clonotype was seen ten or more times. Its target is unknown. The authors prepared the TCRbeta library with unique molecular identifiers. TCRdb re-analysed the PCR reads in MiXCR, keeping a single row per CDR3 protein. This sample has hundreds of thousands of distinct CDR3 sequences, with less than 15% found just once. CDR1 LNHNV and CDR2 YYDKDF come from the germline V gene (reference sequence). CDR3 length: 16 residues. V shed 0 bases and J 4 bases; nucleotides not matched to a gene: 2. This sample comprised PBMCs, obtained before TCRalphabeta/CD19-depleted stem cell transplant. The TCR comes from a girl aged 2 to 10 with congenital amegakaryocytic thrombocytopenia, due to receive a stem cell transplant. This chain links TRBV15 with TRBJ2-1; 11 bases are a match to TRBD2. The CDR3 spells CATSRDLAGGYNEQFF. The CDR3 DNA reads TGTGCCACCAGCAGAGATCTAGCGGGAGGATACAATGAGCAGTTCTTC.